These T cell receptor beta chains were read from a single sample in a study of CD8 T cells in ankylosing spondylitis. TCRdb re-derived calls from the 5' RACE reads in MiXCR, one entry per CDR3 protein. The sample lists roughly 700,000 distinct CDR3 sequences, under 20% occurring once. The material sequenced was blood, either unsorted or a sorted T cell fraction (not recorded which). The source of these receptors is a male donor with ankylosing spondylitis. CDR3s include the opening cysteine and the closing phenylalanine or tryptophan. D genes are given only for firm matches. Clone size, where shown, is once, few, many, or a class for clones that have expanded.

CDR3 length	clone size	D gene	V gene	J gene	CDR3 DNA	CDR3 protein
15	NA	TRBD2	TRBV25-1	TRBJ2-1	TGTGCCAGCACCCCGGGGGGGCAGGCCTTTAGCGAGCAGTTCTTC	CASTPGGQAFSEQFF
17	many	NA	TRBV11-2	TRBJ2-2	TGTGCCAGCAGCCTCACTGGGGGCCCAGCGAACACCGGGGAGCTGTTTTTT	CASSLTGGPANTGELFF
13	few	NA	TRBV12-3/TRBV12-4	TRBJ1-2	TGTGCCAGCAGTCTCCTTCCGGGGTCTGGCTACACCTTC	CASSLLPGSGYTF
12	few	NA	TRBV6-5	TRBJ2-7	TGTGCCAGCAGGGCGCCTTCCTACGAGCAGTACTTC	CASRAPSYEQYF
17	few	TRBD2	TRBV4-3	TRBJ2-5	TGCGCCAGCAGCCAAGAAGTTCCCCTAGCGGTCCAAGAGACCCAGTACTTC	CASSQEVPLAVQETQYF
12	NA	NA	TRBV12-3/TRBV12-4	TRBJ1-1	TGTGCCAGCATAGATGAGGACGCTGAAGCTTTCTTT	CASIDEDAEAFF
15	few	NA	TRBV4-2	TRBJ2-7	TGTGCCAGCAGCCACGCACTAGGTTCACCCTACGAGCAGTACTTC	CASSHALGSPYEQYF
14	NA	NA	TRBV4-1	TRBJ1-2	TGCGCCAGCAGCCAAGAGTCGCAGGGCCTTGGCTACACCTTC	CASSQESQGLGYTF
14	NA	TRBD2	TRBV20-1	TRBJ2-1	TGCAGTGCTAGGCCTAGCGGGAGGGCTGGTGAGCAGTTCTTC	CSARPSGRAGEQFF
14	NA	NA	TRBV11-1	TRBJ2-3	TGTGCCAGCAGCTTTTCGCGGAGCACAGATACGCAGTATTTT	CASSFSRSTDTQYF
15	NA	TRBD1	TRBV9	TRBJ1-2	TGTGCCAGCAGCCCGAGGACAGGGCCCATCTATGGCTACACCTTC	CASSPRTGPIYGYTF